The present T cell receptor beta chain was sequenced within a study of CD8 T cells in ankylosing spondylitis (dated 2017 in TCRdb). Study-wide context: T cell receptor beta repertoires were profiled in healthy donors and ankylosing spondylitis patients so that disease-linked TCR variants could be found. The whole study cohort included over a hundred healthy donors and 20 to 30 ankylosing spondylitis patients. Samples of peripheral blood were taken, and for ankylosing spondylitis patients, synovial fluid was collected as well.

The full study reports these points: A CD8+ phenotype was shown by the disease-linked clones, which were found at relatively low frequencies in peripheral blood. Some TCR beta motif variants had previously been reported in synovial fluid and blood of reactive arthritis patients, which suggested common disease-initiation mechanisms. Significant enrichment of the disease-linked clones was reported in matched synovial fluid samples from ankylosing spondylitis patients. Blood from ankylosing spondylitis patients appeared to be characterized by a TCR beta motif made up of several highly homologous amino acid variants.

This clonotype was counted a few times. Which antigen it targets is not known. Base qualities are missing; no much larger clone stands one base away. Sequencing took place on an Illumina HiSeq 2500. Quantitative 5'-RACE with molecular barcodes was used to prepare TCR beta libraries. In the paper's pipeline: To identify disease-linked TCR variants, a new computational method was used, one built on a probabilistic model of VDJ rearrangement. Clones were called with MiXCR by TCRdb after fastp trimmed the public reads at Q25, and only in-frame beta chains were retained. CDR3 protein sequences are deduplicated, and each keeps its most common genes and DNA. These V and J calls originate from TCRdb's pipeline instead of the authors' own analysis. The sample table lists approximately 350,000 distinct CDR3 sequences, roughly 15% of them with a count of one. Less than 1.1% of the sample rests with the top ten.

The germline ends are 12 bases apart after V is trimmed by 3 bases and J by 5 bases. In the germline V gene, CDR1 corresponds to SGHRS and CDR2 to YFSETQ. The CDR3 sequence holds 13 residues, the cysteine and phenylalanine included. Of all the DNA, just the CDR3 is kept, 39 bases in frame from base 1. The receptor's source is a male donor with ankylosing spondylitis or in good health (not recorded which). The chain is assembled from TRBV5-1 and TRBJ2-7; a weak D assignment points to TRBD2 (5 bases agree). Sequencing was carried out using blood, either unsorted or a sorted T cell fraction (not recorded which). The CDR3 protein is CASSWGSENEQYF. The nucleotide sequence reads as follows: TGCGCCAGCAGCTGGGGTAGCGAGAACGAGCAGTACTTC.